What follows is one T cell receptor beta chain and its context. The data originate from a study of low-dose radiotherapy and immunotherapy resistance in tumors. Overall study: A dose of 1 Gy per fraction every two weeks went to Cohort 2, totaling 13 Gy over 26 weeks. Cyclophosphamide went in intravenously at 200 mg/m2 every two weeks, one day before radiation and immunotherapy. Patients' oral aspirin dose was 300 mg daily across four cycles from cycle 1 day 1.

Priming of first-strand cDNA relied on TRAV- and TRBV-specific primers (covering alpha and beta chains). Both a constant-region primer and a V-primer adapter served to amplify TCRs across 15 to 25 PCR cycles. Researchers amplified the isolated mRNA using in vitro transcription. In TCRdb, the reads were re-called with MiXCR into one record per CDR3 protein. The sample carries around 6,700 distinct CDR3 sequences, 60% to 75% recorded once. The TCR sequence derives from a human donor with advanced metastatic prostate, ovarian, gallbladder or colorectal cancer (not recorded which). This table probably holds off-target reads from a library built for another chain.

The CDR3 nucleotides read TGCAGTGCTAGACCGGGTGCCGCTGAAGCTTTCTTT. Translation: CSARPGAAEAFF. The chain uses TRBV20-1 and TRBJ1-1; D is uncertain. The length of the CDR3 is 12 residues. Deletions cut 2 bases from V and 6 bases from J, with 10 bases between. Germline lookup yields CDR1 DFQATT and CDR2 SNEGSKA (reference sequence).